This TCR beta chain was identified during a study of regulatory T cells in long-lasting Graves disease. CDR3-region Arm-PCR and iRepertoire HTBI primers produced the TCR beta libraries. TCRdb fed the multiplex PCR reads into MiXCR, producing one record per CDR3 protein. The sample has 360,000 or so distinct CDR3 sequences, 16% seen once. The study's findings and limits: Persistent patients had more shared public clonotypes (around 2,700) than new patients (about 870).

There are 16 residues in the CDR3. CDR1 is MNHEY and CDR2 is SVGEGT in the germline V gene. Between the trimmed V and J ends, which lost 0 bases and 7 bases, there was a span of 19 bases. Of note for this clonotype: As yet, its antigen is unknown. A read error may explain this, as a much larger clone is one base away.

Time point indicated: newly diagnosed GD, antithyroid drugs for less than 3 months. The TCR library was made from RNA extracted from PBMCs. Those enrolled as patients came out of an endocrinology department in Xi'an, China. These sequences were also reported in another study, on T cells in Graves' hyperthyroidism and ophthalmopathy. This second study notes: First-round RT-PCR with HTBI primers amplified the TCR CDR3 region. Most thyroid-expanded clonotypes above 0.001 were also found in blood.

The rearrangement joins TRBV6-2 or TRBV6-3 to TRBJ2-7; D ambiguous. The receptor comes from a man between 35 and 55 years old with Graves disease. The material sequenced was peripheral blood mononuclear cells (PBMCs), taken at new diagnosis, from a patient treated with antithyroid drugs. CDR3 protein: CASSYSLYLSYNEQYF. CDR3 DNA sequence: TGTGCCAGCAGTTACTCTCTGTACCTCTCCTACAATGAGCAGTACTTC.